This TCR beta chain appears in the sequencing data of a study of T cell therapy after organ transplantation. About the study: CMV-specific T cells, median 1.92 x 10^8, were given as 2 to 6 intravenous infusions.

On this clone itself: Antigen specificity is unknown.

Regarding time point: 4-8 weeks after completion of therapy. General study findings and limits: In nonresponders, large pretherapy expansions changed minimally after therapy.

TCRdb's copy holds only in-frame clones and misses some; the assay was immunoSEQ multiplex PCR. The data show about 1,000 clones, just under 70% seen once. The germline V gene has CDR1 SGHNT and CDR2 YYREEE (reference sequence). V dropped 0 bases and J dropped 6 bases, with 18 bases sitting between them. The CDR3 sequence is 17 residues long. This TCR was sampled from a human patient who had received a solid organ transplant and had CMV disease. Part of the T cells may come from the graft donor. The gene calls are TRBV5-4 and TRBJ2-2; TRBD2 is a possible D gene (5 bases). Sequenced material: CD8+ T cells from blood, taken after autologous CMV-specific T cell therapy. As DNA, the CDR3 is TGTGCCAGCAGCTTGGGGGCTAGCAGAAGCTTATCCGGGGAGCTGTTTTTT. Protein sequence: CASSLGASRSLSGELFF.